This T cell receptor beta chain appears in the sequencing data of a study of T cell responses to AZD1222 COVID-19 vaccine. The V end was cut by 1 base, the J end by 9 bases, with 1 base between. The length of the CDR3 is 11 residues. Germline assignment: CDR1 SGHDN and CDR2 FVKESK. Produced via immunoSEQ multiplex PCR; TCRdb's table is partial and in-frame only. The sample has approximately 130,000 clones; about 79% are singletons. Specimen: peripheral blood, collected 28 days after the second AZD1222 dose. V gene TRBV14 combines with J gene TRBJ1-6; D uncertain. The TCR comes from an adult who received the AZD1222 COVID-19 vaccine. The CDR3 loop is CASSQGSPLHF. The CDR3 DNA follows: TGTGCCAGCAGCCAAGGTTCACCCCTCCACTTT.